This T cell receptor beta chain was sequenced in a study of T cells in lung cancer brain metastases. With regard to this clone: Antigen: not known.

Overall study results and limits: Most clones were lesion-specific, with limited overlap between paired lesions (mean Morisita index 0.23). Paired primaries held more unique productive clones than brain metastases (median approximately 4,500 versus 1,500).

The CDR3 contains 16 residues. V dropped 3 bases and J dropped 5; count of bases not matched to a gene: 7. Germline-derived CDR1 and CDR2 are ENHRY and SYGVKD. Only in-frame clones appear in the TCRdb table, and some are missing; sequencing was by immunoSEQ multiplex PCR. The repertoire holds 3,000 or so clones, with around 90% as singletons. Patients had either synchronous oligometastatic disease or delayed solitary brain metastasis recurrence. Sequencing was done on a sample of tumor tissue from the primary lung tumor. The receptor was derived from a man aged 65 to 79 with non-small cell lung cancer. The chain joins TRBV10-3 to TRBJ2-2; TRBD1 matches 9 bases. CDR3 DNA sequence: TGTGCCATCAGTGACTGGACAGGGGATAGAACCGGGGAGCTGTTTTTT. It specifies CAISDWTGDRTGELFF.